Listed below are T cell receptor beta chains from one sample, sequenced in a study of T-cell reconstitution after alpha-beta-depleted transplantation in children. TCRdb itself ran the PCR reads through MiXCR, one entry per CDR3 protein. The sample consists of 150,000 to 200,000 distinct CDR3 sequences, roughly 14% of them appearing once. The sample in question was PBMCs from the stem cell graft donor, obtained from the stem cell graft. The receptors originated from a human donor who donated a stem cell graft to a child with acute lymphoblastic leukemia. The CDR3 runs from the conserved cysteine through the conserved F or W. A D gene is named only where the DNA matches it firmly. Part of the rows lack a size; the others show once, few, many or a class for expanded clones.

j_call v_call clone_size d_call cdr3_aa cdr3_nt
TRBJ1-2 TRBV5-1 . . CASSLQGPPDGYTF TGCGCCAGCAGCTTGCAAGGACCACCCGACGGCTACACCTTC
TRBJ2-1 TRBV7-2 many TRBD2 CASSDPGLGFGEQFF TGTGCCAGCAGCGACCCGGGACTAGGGTTTGGTGAGCAGTTCTTC
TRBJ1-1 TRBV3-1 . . CASSPKWGGETEAFF TGTGCCAGCAGCCCTAAGTGGGGAGGAGAAACTGAAGCTTTCTTT
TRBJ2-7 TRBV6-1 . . CASSLPTGRGHEQYF TGTGCCAGCAGCCTCCCGACAGGGAGGGGCCACGAGCAGTACTTC
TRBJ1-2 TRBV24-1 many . CATSDFPTHGYTF TGTGCCACCAGTGATTTCCCCACCCATGGCTACACCTTC
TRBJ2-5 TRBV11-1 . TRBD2 CASSGVVAGDPTQETQYF TGTGCCAGCAGCGGAGTGGTAGCGGGAGATCCCACCCAAGAGACCCAGTACTTC
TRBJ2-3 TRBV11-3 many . CASSFLGGGYADTQYF TGTGCCAGCAGCTTTCTTGGGGGCGGGTATGCAGATACGCAGTATTTT
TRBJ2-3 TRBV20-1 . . CSARGRQYSTDTQYF TGCAGTGCTAGAGGGCGGCAGTATAGCACAGATACGCAGTATTTT
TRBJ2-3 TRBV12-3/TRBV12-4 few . CASSPRGVGPLRADTQYF TGTGCCAGCAGTCCTCGGGGCGTGGGCCCCTTACGTGCCGATACGCAGTATTTT
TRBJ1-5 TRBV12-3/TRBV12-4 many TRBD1 CASSGQGKPQHF TGTGCCAGCAGTGGACAGGGGAAACCCCAGCATTTT
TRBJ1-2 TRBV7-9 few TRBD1 CASSLPGQGGGYTF TGTGCCAGCAGCTTACCCGGACAGGGTGGTGGCTACACCTTC
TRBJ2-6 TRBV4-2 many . CASSLTESSGANVLTF TGTGCCAGCAGCCTAACCGAGAGCTCTGGGGCCAACGTCCTGACTTTC
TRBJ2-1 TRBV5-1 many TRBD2 CASSLGLAGGNEQFF TGCGCCAGCAGCCTGGGACTAGCGGGAGGCAATGAGCAGTTCTTC
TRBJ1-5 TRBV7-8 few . CASSLRGSIRGNQPQHF TGTGCCAGCAGCTTAAGGGGCTCTATTAGGGGCAATCAGCCCCAGCATTTT
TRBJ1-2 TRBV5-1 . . CASSLEDSYGYTF TGCGCCAGCAGCTTGGAGGACAGTTATGGCTACACCTTC
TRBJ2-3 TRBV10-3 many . CAIRREPDDTQYF TGTGCCATCAGGAGGGAACCTGATGATACGCAGTATTTT
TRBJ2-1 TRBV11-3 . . CASSPEEYNEQFF TGTGCCAGCAGCCCCGAGGAATACAATGAGCAGTTCTTC
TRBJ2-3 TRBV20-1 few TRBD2 CSAWTPGLAGESSTDTQYF TGCAGTGCCTGGACGCCGGGACTAGCGGGAGAATCAAGCACAGATACGCAGTATTTT
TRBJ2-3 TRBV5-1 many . CASSLRNPTDTQYF TGCGCCAGCAGCCTAAGAAACCCCACAGATACGCAGTATTTT
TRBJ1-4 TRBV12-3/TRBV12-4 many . CASSFGEKLFF TGTGCCAGCAGTTTCGGTGAAAAACTGTTTTTT
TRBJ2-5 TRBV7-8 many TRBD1 CASSLGLGTGKETQYF TGTGCCAGCAGCTTAGGGTTAGGGACAGGGAAGGAGACCCAGTACTTC
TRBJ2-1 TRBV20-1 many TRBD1 CSAPDRGNEQFF TGCAGTGCTCCGGACAGGGGGAATGAGCAGTTCTTC
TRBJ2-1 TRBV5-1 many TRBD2 CASSLTSGGYNEQFF TGCGCCAGCAGCTTGACTAGCGGAGGATACAATGAGCAGTTCTTC
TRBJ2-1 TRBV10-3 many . CAISELAYYNEQFF TGTGCCATCAGTGAGTTGGCTTACTACAATGAGCAGTTCTTC
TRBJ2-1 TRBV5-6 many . CASSLLDTNSNNEQFF TGTGCCAGCAGCCTTCTGGACACAAACTCAAACAATGAGCAGTTCTTC
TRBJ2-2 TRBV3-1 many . CASSQVQDGELFF TGTGCCAGCAGCCAAGTTCAGGACGGGGAGCTGTTTTTT
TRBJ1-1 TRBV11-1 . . CASSSLAGANTEAFF TGTGCCAGCAGCTCACTAGCAGGGGCAAACACTGAAGCTTTCTTT
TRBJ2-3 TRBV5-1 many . CASSLSTRADTQYF TGCGCCAGCAGCTTGAGCACCAGGGCAGATACGCAGTATTTT
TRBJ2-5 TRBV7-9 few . CASSSHGSGETQYF TGTGCCAGCAGCTCTCATGGTAGCGGAGAGACCCAGTACTTC
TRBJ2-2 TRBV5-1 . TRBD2 CASSIAREGSGELFF TGCGCCAGCAGCATCGCCAGGGAGGGGAGCGGGGAGCTGTTTTTT
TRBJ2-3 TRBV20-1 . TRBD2 CSANSKTSGFTDTQYF TGCAGTGCCAATAGCAAAACTAGCGGATTCACAGATACGCAGTATTTT